This record covers a single T cell receptor (beta chain). No antigen is known for it. PCR involved 60 Vbeta and 13 Jbeta primers. In the original analysis: Unique TCR beta chains numbered roughly 80 million in a later analysis, with roughly 10 million shared. Method: immunoSEQ multiplex PCR; TCRdb's copy keeps in-frame clones and lacks some. From that table come the V and J calls and clone size; the DNA was used to work out D and trimming. The sample carries about 200,000 clones, about four fifths recorded once. The germline V gene has CDR1 SEHNR and CDR2 FQNEAQ (reference sequence). The CDR3 has 15 amino acids. Trimming removed 5 bases at V and 7 bases at J, with 20 bases between. The sample originates from a study of cytomegalovirus exposure and HLA in healthy donors. Study outcomes and limitations: It was shown in a later analysis that HLA-associated TCR beta chains were more clonally expanded than other, equally common chains. Most of the TCR beta V segments (in an earlier analysis) were productive either about 87% or about 30% of the time.

The V call is TRBV7-9, the J call TRBJ2-5; a weak D match, TRBD1 (7 bases). The receptor was isolated from a young man in good health and CMV-seronegative. Sequencing was performed on PBMCs. For the CDR3, the DNA is TGTGCCAGCAGCCCTGCCCATGGACAGGAGGGGACCCAGTACTTC. Translating gives CASSPAHGQEGTQYF.